This T cell receptor beta chain was captured by sequencing in a study of T-cell reconstitution after alpha-beta-depleted transplantation in children. Unique molecular identifiers were incorporated when the TCRbeta library was constructed. Via MiXCR, TCRdb re-called the PCR reads, giving one row per CDR3 protein. Seen here are 420,000 or so distinct CDR3 sequences, 11% observed once, and the top ten hold about 5%. The CDR3 length is 11 residues. Trimming took 3 bases from V and 2 from J, leaving 5 bases between them. Germline assignment: CDR1 DFQATT and CDR2 SNEGSKA (reference sequence). Material: PBMCs from the stem cell graft donor, obtained from the stem cell graft. The receptor's source is a human donor who donated a stem cell graft to a child with acute myeloid leukemia. This chain uses TRBV20-1 with TRBJ2-7; D unclear. The CDR3 is CSASVAYEQYF. CDR3 sequence (DNA): TGCAGTGCTAGCGTAGCCTACGAGCAGTACTTC.